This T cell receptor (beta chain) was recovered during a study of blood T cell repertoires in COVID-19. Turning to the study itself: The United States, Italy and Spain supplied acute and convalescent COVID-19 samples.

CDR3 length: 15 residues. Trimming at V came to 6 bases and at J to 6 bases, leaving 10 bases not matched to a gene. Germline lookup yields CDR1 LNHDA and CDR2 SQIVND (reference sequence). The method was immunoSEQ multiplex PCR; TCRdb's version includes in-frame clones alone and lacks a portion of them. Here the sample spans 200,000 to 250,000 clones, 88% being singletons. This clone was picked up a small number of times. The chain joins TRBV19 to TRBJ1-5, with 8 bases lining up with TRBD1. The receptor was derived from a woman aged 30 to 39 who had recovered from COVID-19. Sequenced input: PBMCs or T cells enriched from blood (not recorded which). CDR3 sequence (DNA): TGTGCCAGTAGCCCTCGACAGGGGTCTAGTCAGCCCCAGCATTTT. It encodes CASSPRQGSSQPQHF. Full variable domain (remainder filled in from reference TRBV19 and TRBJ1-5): DGGITQSPKYLFRKEGQNVTLSCEQNLNHDAMYWYRQDPGQGLRLIYYSQIVNDFQKGDIAEGYSVSREKKESFPLTVTSAQKNPTAFYLCASSPRQGSSQPQHFGDGTRLSIL.